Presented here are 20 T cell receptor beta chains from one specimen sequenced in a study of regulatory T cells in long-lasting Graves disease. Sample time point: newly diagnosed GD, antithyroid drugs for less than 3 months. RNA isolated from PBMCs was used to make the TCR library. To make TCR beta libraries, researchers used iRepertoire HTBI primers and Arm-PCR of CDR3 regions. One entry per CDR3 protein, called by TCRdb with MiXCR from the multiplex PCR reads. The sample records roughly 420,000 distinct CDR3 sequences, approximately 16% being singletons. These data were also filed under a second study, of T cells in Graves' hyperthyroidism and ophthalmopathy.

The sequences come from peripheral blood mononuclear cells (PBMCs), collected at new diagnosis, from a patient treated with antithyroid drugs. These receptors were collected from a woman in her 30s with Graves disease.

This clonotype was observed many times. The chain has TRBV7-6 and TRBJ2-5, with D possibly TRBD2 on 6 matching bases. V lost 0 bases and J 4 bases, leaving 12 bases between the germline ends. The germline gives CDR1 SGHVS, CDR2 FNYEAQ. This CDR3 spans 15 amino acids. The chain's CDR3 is CASSLALATGETQYF. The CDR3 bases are TGTGCCAGCAGCTTAGCCCTAGCGACGGGAGAGACCCAGTACTTC.

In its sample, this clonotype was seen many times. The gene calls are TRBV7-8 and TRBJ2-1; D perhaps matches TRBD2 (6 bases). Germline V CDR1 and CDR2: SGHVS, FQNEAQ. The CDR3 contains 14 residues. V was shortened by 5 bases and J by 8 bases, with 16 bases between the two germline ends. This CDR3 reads CASSPIAEEYEQFF. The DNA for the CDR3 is TGTGCCAGCAGCCCCATAGCGGAGGAGTATGAGCAGTTCTTC. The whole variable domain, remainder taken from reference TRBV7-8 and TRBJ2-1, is GAGVSQSPRYKVAKRGQDVALRCDPISGHVSLFWYQQALGQGPEFLTYFQNEAQLDKSGLPSDRFFAERPEGSVSTLKIQRTQQEDSAVYLCASSPIAEEYEQFFGPGTRLTVL.

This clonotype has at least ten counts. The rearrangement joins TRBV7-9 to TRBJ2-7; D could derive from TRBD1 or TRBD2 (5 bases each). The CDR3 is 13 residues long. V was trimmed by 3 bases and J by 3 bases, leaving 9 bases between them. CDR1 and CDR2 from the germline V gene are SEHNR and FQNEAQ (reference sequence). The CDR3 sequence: CASSFGTYYEQYF. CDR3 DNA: TGTGCCAGCAGCTTCGGGACGTACTACGAGCAGTACTTC. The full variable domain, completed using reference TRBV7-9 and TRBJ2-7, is DTGVSQNPRHKITKRGQNVTFRCDPISEHNRLYWYRQTLGQGPEFLTYFQNEAQLEKSRLLSDRFSAERPKGSFSTLEIQRTEQGDSAMYLCASSFGTYYEQYFGPGTRLTVT.

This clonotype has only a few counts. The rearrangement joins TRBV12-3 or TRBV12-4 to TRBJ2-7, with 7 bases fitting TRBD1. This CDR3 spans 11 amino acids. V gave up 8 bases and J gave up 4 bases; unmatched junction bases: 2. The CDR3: CASGQDYEQYF. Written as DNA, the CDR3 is TGTGCCAGCGGACAGGATTACGAGCAGTACTTC.

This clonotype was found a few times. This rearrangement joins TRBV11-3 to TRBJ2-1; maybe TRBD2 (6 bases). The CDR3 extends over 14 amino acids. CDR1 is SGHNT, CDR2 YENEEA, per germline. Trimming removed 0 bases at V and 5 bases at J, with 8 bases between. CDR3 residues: CASSLDSGNNEQFF. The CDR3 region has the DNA TGTGCCAGCAGCTTAGATAGCGGTAACAATGAGCAGTTCTTC.

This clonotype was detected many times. CDR3 sequence: CASSEERSSYEQYF. The CDR3 DNA follows: TGTGCCAGCAGTGAAGAGCGGAGCTCCTACGAGCAGTACTTC. The V call is TRBV2, the J call TRBJ2-7, with a possible D match to TRBD2 (5 bases). CDR1 SNHLY and CDR2 FYNNEI come from the germline V gene. The ends were cut back, 1 base at V and 0 bases at J, with 7 bases in the middle. The CDR3 runs 14 residues.

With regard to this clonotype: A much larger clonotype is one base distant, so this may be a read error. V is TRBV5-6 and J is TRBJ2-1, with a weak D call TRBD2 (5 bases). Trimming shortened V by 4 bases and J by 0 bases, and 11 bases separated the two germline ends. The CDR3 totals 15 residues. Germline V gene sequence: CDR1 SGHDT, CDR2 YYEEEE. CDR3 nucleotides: TGTGCCAGCAGCACCGAGGGTCGCTCCTACAATGAGCAGTTCTTC. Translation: CASSTEGRSYNEQFF.

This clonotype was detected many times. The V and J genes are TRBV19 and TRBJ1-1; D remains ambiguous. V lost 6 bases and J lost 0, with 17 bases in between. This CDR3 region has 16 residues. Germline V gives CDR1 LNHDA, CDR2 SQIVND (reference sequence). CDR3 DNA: TGTGCCAGTAGCTCCCGGGTGTTGCTCATGAACACTGAAGCTTTCTTT. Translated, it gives CASSSRVLLMNTEAFF.

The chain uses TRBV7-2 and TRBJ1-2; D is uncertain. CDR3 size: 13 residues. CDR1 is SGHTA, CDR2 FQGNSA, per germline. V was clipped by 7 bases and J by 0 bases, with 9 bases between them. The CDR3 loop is CASNPGANYGYTF. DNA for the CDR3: TGTGCCAGCAACCCCGGGGCTAACTATGGCTACACCTTC. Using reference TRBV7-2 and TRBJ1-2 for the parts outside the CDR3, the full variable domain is GAGVSQSPSNKVTEKGKDVELRCDPISGHTALYWYRQSLGQGLEFLIYFQGNSAPDKSGLPSDRFSAERTGGSVSTLTIQRTQQEDSAVYLCASNPGANYGYTFGSGTRLTVV.

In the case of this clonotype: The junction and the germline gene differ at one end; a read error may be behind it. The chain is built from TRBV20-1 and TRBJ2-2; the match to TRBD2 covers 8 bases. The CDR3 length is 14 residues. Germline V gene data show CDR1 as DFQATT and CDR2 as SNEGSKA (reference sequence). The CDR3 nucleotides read TGCAGTGCCCGGGCGGGGGGAGACACCCGGGAGCTGTTTTTT. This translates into CSARAGGDTRELFF.

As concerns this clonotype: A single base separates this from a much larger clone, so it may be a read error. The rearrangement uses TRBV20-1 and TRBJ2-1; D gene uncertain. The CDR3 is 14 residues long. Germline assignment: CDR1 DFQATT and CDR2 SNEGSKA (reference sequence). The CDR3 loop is CSARQAEGYNKQFF. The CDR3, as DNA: TGCAGTGCTAGACAGGCGGAAGGCTACAATAAGCAGTTCTTC.

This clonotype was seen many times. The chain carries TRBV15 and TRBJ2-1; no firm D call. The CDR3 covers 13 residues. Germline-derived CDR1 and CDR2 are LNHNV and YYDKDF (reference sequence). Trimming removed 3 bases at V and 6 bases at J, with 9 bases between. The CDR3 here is CATSSQLINEQFF. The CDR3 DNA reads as TGTGCCACCAGCAGTCAGTTAATCAATGAGCAGTTCTTC.

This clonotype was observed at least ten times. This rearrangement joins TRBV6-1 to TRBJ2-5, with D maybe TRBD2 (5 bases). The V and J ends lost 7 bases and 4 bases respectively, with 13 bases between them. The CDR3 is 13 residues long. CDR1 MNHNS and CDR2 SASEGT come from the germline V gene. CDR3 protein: CASTLGGGETQYF. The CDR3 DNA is TGTGCCAGCACCTTAGGAGGAGGAGAGACCCAGTACTTC.

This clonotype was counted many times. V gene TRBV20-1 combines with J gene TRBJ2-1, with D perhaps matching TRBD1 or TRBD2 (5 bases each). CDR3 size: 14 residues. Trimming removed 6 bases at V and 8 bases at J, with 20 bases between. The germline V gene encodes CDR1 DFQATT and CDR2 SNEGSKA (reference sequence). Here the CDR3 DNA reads TGCAGTGCCCCCTGGGGACCTCGAGGATATGAGCAGTTCTTC. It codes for CSAPWGPRGYEQFF.

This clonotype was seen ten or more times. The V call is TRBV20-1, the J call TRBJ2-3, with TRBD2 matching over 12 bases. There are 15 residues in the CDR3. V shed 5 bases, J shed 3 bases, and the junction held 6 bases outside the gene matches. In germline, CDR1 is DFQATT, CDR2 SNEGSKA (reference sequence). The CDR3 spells CSALTSGRWTDTQYF. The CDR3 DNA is TGCAGTGCTCTGACTAGCGGGAGATGGACAGATACGCAGTATTTT.

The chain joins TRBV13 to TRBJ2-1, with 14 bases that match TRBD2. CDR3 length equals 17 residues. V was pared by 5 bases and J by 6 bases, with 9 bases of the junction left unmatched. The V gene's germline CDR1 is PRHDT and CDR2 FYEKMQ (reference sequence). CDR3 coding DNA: TGTGCCAGCAGCGCCCGACTAGCGGGAGGGCCCAGCAATGAGCAGTTCTTC. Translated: CASSARLAGGPSNEQFF.

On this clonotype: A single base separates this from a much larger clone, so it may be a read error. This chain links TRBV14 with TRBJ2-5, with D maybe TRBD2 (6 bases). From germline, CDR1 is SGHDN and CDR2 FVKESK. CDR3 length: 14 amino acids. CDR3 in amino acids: CASSQRNSGGTQCF. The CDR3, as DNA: TGTGCCAGCAGCCAACGGAATTCAGGAGGGACCCAGTGCTTC.

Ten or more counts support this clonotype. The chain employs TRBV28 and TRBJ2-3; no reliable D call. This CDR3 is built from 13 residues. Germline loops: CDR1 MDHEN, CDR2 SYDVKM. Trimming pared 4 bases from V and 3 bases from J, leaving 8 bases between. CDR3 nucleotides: TGTGCCAGCAGTTCTCCGGTGACAGATACGCAGTATTTT. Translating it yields CASSSPVTDTQYF.

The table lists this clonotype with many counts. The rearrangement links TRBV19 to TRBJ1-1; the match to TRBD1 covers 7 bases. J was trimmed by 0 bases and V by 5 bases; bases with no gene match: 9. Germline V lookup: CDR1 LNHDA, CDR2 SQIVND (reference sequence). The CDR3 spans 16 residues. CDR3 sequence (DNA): TGTGCCAGTAGTGTAAAAGGGGGCTGGATGAACACTGAAGCTTTCTTT. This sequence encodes CASSVKGGWMNTEAFF. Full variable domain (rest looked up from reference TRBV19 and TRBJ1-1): DGGITQSPKYLFRKEGQNVTLSCEQNLNHDAMYWYRQDPGQGLRLIYYSQIVNDFQKGDIAEGYSVSREKKESFPLTVTSAQKNPTAFYLCASSVKGGWMNTEAFFGQGTRLTVV.

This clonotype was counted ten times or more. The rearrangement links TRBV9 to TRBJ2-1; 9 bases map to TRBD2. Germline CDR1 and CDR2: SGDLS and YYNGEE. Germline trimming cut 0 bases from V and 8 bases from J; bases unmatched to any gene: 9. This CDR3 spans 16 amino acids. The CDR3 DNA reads TGTGCCAGCAGCGTAGACGGCGGGAGGGCCACCGATGAGCAGTTCTTC. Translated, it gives CASSVDGGRATDEQFF.